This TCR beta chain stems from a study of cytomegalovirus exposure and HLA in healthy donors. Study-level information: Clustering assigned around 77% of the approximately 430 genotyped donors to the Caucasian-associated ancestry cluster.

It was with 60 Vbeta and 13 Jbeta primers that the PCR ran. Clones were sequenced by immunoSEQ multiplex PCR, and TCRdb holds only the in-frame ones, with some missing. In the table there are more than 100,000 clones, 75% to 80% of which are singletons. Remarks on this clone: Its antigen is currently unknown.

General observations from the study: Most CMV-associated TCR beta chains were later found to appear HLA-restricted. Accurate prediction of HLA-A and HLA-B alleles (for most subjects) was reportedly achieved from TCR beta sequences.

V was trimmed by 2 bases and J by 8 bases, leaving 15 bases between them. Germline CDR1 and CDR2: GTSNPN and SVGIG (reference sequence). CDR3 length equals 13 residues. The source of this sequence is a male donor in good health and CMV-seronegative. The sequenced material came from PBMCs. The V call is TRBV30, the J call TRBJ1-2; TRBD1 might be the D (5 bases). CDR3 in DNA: TGTGCCTGGAGTACGCGAACGGACAACGGCTACACCTTC. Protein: CAWSTRTDNGYTF.